This TCR beta chain was captured in a study of shared clonotypes between healthy human individuals. For this clone: Its antigen is still unknown.

CDR3 length: 15 amino acids. Between the trimmed V and J ends, which lost 2 bases and 3 bases, there was a span of 13 bases. CDR1 LNHNV and CDR2 YYDKDF come from the germline V gene (reference sequence). General study findings and limits: Sequencing depth was a factor that was expected to affect clonotype sharing among donors. Few donors limited the genetic and exposure-history diversity represented.

Those who donated, Caucasian adults without exception, all lived in Nashville, Tennessee. Libraries were prepared by immunoSEQ multiplex PCR; TCRdb keeps only in-frame clonotypes and omits some of them. Found here are approximately 500,000 clones, 78% of them singletons; the top ten hold 12%. Sequencing input: PBMCs. The rearrangement uses TRBV15 and TRBJ1-1; possibly TRBD1 for D (5 bases). The receptor was derived from a woman aged 40 to 50 in good health. Some clones in this sample may be carry-over from other donors' samples. CDR3 residues: CATSRSGRGDTEAFF. Here the CDR3 DNA reads TGTGCCACCAGCAGATCAGGGAGAGGGGACACTGAAGCTTTCTTT.